Described below is a single TCR beta chain sequence and its context. Antigen unknown. The source of the sample is a study of shared clonotypes between healthy human individuals. The authors ran the assay at deep level. Assay: immunoSEQ multiplex PCR; the TCRdb copy retains only in-frame clones and omits some. The sample lists around 1.9 million clones; 85% to 95% were seen once. Study results and limitations: Represented genetic and exposure-history diversity was restricted by having few donors.

V lost 3 bases to trimming and J lost 0 bases, with 9 bases between them. The CDR3 contains 14 residues. CDR1 and CDR2 (germline): SEHNR, FQNEAQ (reference sequence). CD45RO-negative, CCR7-positively selected cells formed the naive CD8 fraction, excluding terminally differentiated effector memory CD45RA+ cells. This chain links TRBV7-9 with TRBJ2-7; D is perhaps TRBD2 (5 bases). The sequencing sample was made of naive CD8+ T cells from PBMCs. The sequence derives from a man aged 18 to 35 in good health. Some clones in this sample may be carry-over from other donors' samples. The CDR3: CASSFSRDSYEQYF. The CDR3 nucleotides read TGTGCCAGCAGCTTCTCCCGGGACTCCTACGAGCAGTACTTC.